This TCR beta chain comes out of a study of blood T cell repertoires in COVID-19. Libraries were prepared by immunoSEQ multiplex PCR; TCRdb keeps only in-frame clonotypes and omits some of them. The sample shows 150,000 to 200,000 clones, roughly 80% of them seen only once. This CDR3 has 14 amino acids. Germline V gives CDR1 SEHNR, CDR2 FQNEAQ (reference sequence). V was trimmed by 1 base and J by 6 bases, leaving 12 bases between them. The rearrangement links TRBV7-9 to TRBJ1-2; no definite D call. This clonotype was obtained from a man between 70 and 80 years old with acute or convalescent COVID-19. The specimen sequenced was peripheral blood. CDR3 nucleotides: TGTGCCAGCAGCTTAGAGGTTGAGGTGGATGGCTACACCTTC. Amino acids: CASSLEVEVDGYTF.